Listed below are T cell receptor beta chains from one sample, sequenced in a study of blood T cells in healthy people across ages. TCRdb independently ran MiXCR on the 5' RACE reads; one entry per CDR3 protein. The sample comprises some 1,800,000 distinct CDR3 sequences, about two fifths of which are singletons, and 20% to 25% rests with the top ten. The sequenced sample consisted of blood. The origin of the receptors is a human donor in good health. Each CDR3 is given with its conserved first and last residue. D genes are given only for firm matches. Expanded clones are given a class, and other clones once, few, many or no size at all.

v_gene,abundance,j_gene,d_gene,CDR3nt,CDR3aa
TRBV7-2,-,TRBJ2-1,-,TGTGCCAGCAGCTTTACCATAACTTCCAATGAGCAGTTCTTC,CASSFTITSNEQFF
TRBV7-2,few,TRBJ2-1,TRBD2,TGTGCCAGCAGCCCCGGACTAGCGGGGGTATATGAGCAGTTCTTC,CASSPGLAGVYEQFF
TRBV29-1,-,TRBJ2-1,-,TGCAGCGTTGCGTCCTTAACAGGGTTGAAGGATGAGCAGTTCTTC,CSVASLTGLKDEQFF
TRBV3-1,-,TRBJ2-5,-,TGTGCCAGCAGCCAAGGTGCGGGGTCGTACTTC,CASSQGAGSYF
TRBV4-2,-,TRBJ2-7,TRBD2,TGTGCCAGCAGCCCATCGACTAGCGGGGTAACGGGGGAGCAGTACTTC,CASSPSTSGVTGEQYF
TRBV28,few,TRBJ2-1,-,TGTGCCAGCAGTTCCCCGGGGGATGGGCAGTTCTTC,CASSSPGDGQFF
TRBV3-1,few,TRBJ1-1,-,TGTGCCAGCAGCCAAGATTTGGCCCTAAAAGCTTTCTTT,CASSQDLALKAFF
TRBV5-1,few,TRBJ2-1,-,TGCGCCAGCAGCTTGGCACTAGACTCCTACAATGAGCAGTTCTTC,CASSLALDSYNEQFF
TRBV4-2,-,TRBJ1-4,-,TGTGCCAGCAGCCTTCGCCGGAACAGGGAAAAACTGTTTTTT,CASSLRRNREKLFF
TRBV4-3,once,TRBJ1-5,-,TGCGCCAGCAGCCCAGCCGGGGAGACCCGTGGGCCCCAGCATTTT,CASSPAGETRGPQHF
TRBV5-1,-,TRBJ1-5,-,TGCGCCAGCAGCTTTTCCTCAGGATCTGGGCAGCCCCAGCATTTT,CASSFSSGSGQPQHF
TRBV18,-,TRBJ1-1,TRBD1,TGTGCCAGCTCACCAGGACAGGGGGCTATGTTCACTGAAGCTTTCTTT,CASSPGQGAMFTEAFF
TRBV29-1,many,TRBJ1-1,-,TGCAGCGTTTTCCCTCGACAGAAGAACACTGAAGCTTTCTTT,CSVFPRQKNTEAFF
TRBV4-2,-,TRBJ2-7,TRBD2,TGTGCCAGCAGCCAACAGACTAGCGGGGGGCTCCCCTCCTACGAGCAGTACTTC,CASSQQTSGGLPSYEQYF
TRBV15,-,TRBJ2-2,TRBD1,TGTGCCACCAGCAGGAACAGGGGCACCGGGGAGCGGTTTTTT,CATSRNRGTGERFF
TRBV4-3,-,TRBJ1-1,-,TGCGCCAGCAGCCAAGATGTCCCCCGGGTCATGAACACTGAAGCTTTCTTT,CASSQDVPRVMNTEAFF
TRBV20-1,few,TRBJ1-1,-,TGCAGTGCTAGAGATCGGAGGGGCGTGAACACTGAAGCTTTCTTT,CSARDRRGVNTEAFF
TRBV6-1,few,TRBJ2-1,-,TGTGCCAGCAGAGGGGGGGGCTACAATGAGCAGTTCTTC,CASRGGGYNEQFF
TRBV2,-,TRBJ2-1,TRBD2,TGTGCCAGCAGTGAAAGGGGAAGCGGGGTGAACAATGAGCAGTTCTTC,CASSERGSGVNNEQFF
TRBV3-1,few,TRBJ2-1,TRBD1,TGTGCCAGCAGCCAAGATGTCGAGGGGGCTAATGAGCAGTTCTTC,CASSQDVEGANEQFF
TRBV20-1,-,TRBJ1-2,TRBD1,TGCAGTGCCGAGGACAGGGTACTCTATGGCTACACCTTC,CSAEDRVLYGYTF
TRBV6-1,-,TRBJ2-1,TRBD2,TGTGCCAGCAGTGAAGGCAGCGGGGGGATACTAACCTACAATGAGCAGTTCTTC,CASSEGSGGILTYNEQFF
TRBV10-2,-,TRBJ2-7,-,TGCGCCAGCAGTACCTCGGAGGGCCGTCTCAGCGAGCAGTACTTC,CASSTSEGRLSEQYF
TRBV6-5,few,TRBJ2-5,TRBD1,TGTGCCAGCAGTTACTCGAAGGGACAGGGGGCAGGAAAGACCCAGTACTTC,CASSYSKGQGAGKTQYF
TRBV5-1,-,TRBJ2-4,-,TGCGCCAGCAGAGAAGGAAACGCTATTCTACCCGTAGCCAAAAACATTCAGTACTTC,CASREGNAILPVAKNIQYF
TRBV9,many,TRBJ1-1,-,TGTGCCAGCAGCGTAGCAGGGAACACTGAAGCTTTCTTT,CASSVAGNTEAFF
TRBV6-2/TRBV6-3,once,TRBJ1-2,-,TGTGCCAGCAGTTACGGGGGTGTTCCAGGGGACTATGGCTACACCTTC,CASSYGGVPGDYGYTF
TRBV29-1,many,TRBJ2-3,-,TGCAGCGGGGGGGATACGCAGTATTTT,CSGGDTQYF
TRBV6-2/TRBV6-3,-,TRBJ1-2,-,TGTGCCGGCAGTTACTCCCGGGGAACGTATGCAGGCTACACCTTC,CAGSYSRGTYAGYTF
TRBV7-9,-,TRBJ1-1,-,TGTGCCAGCAGCCTTTACAGGGTTCAGGACACTGAAGCTTTCTTT,CASSLYRVQDTEAFF
TRBV4-1,once,TRBJ2-1,-,TGCGCCAGCAGCCAACCTTACAGGGAAGTACCCTACAATGAGCAGTTCTTC,CASSQPYREVPYNEQFF
TRBV25-1,few,TRBJ2-5,TRBD2,TGTGCCAGCAGTAAAATAGCGGGGGGGCGAGAGACCCAGTACTTC,CASSKIAGGRETQYF
TRBV20-1,-,TRBJ2-2,-,TGCAGTGCTAGAGATGTGGCCAGGGTGGACACCGGGGAGCTGTTTTTT,CSARDVARVDTGELFF
TRBV12-3/TRBV12-4,-,TRBJ1-5,-,TGTGCCAGCAGTTTTAGGGCAGGGCGATTACTAGGACAGCCCCAGCATTTT,CASSFRAGRLLGQPQHF
TRBV3-1,-,TRBJ2-2,-,TGTGCCAGCAGCCCCCAGGGGACCACCAACACCGGGGAGCTGTTTTTT,CASSPQGTTNTGELFF
TRBV6-6,few,TRBJ2-7,TRBD1,TGTGCCAGCAGTTCCTCCGGGACAGGGCCCTACGAGCAGTACTTC,CASSSSGTGPYEQYF
TRBV9,-,TRBJ2-1,TRBD1,TGTGCCAGCAGCCCGTCGACAGGGTCCTACAATGAGCAGTTCTTC,CASSPSTGSYNEQFF
TRBV7-2,-,TRBJ1-5,TRBD1,TGTGCCAGCAGCTTTAGCACAGGGGAGCCCCAGCATTTT,CASSFSTGEPQHF
TRBV12-3/TRBV12-4,-,TRBJ1-5,-,TGTGCCAGCAGTTTAGGGGCGGGGCAGGAGGGTCAGCCCCAGCATTTT,CASSLGAGQEGQPQHF
TRBV11-1,-,TRBJ1-1,-,TGTGCCAGCAGTCTAAGGGATGAGGGAACTGAAGCTTTCTTT,CASSLRDEGTEAFF
TRBV6-2/TRBV6-3,-,TRBJ2-5,TRBD2,TGTGCCAGCCCCGGGGGGCAAGAGACCCAGTACTTC,CASPGGQETQYF
TRBV2,few,TRBJ2-1,-,TGTGCCAGCAGTGTAAGGGGTGCGTACTACAATGAGCAGTTCTTC,CASSVRGAYYNEQFF
TRBV5-1,-,TRBJ1-2,-,TGCGCCAGCAGCGCAGACGGAGTGGACTATGGCTACACCTTC,CASSADGVDYGYTF
TRBV5-1,-,TRBJ1-4,-,TGCGCCAGCAGCTTGGCCGGGGGCCGTCGTAATGAAAAACTGTTTTTT,CASSLAGGRRNEKLFF
TRBV20-1,-,TRBJ1-4,-,TGCAGTGCCTCCCCGGGGGGCAGATCTAATGAAAAACTGTTTTTT,CSASPGGRSNEKLFF
TRBV7-9,few,TRBJ1-2,TRBD1,TGTGCCAGCACCCCTGGACAGGGCATCTATGGCTACACCTTC,CASTPGQGIYGYTF
TRBV2,-,TRBJ1-6,TRBD1,TGTGCCAGCGGCGGACAGGATTATTCACCCCTCCACTTT,CASGGQDYSPLHF
TRBV20-1,-,TRBJ2-5,-,TGCAGTGCTTCATCTCTACCGACGAGGAGGGGCGTGACCCAGTACTTC,CSASSLPTRRGVTQYF
TRBV20-1,-,TRBJ1-2,-,TGCAGTGCTCTTAGGGGAGGCGGTGGCTACACCTTC,CSALRGGGGYTF
TRBV5-1,many,TRBJ2-7,-,TGCGCCAGCAGCTTGGTGGGGGGCTTGAACGAGCAGTACTTC,CASSLVGGLNEQYF
TRBV12-3/TRBV12-4,many,TRBJ2-2,TRBD1,TGTGCCAGCAGTCCAGGGGGCGAACTGTTTTTT,CASSPGGELFF
TRBV29-1,few,TRBJ2-6,TRBD2,TGCAGCGTTGCCTGGACTAGCGGGGGCCTTATCTCTGGGGCCAACGTCCTGACTTTC,CSVAWTSGGLISGANVLTF
TRBV7-2,few,TRBJ2-7,-,TGTGCCAGCAGTTCCCAGTCCGCAGTTTACGAGCAGTACTTC,CASSSQSAVYEQYF
TRBV12-3/TRBV12-4,-,TRBJ2-1,-,TGTGCCAGCACCCCCGGAGCGACCAATGAGCAGTTCTTC,CASTPGATNEQFF
TRBV5-1,-,TRBJ2-3,TRBD2,TGCGCCAGCAGCCAACCCCTAGCGGGAGGGTCGGATACGCAGTATTTT,CASSQPLAGGSDTQYF
TRBV4-3,-,TRBJ2-1,-,TGCGCCAGCAGCCAAGATTTTCAGCCCCACCAAAACAATGAGCAGTTCTTC,CASSQDFQPHQNNEQFF
TRBV20-1,-,TRBJ2-7,TRBD1,TGCAGTGCCTACCGGGACAGTTCAGACGAGCAGTACTTC,CSAYRDSSDEQYF
TRBV20-1,few,TRBJ2-7,-,TGCAGTGCCTTACGCGGGGTCACCTACGAGCAGTACTTC,CSALRGVTYEQYF
TRBV5-6,-,TRBJ2-1,-,TGTGCCAGCAGCTTTGGTGCCATGCAGTTCTTC,CASSFGAMQFF